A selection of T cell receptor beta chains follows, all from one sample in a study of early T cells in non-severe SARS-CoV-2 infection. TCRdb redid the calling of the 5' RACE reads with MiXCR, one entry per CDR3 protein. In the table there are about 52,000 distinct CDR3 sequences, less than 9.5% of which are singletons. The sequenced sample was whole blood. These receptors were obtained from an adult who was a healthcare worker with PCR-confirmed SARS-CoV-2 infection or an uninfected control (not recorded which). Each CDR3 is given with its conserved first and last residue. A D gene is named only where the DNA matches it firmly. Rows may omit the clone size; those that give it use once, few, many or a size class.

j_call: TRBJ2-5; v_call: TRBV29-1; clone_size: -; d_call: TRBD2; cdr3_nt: TGCAGTACCGGGACTAGCGGCTCAGGGACCCAGTACTTC; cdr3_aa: CSTGTSGSGTQYF
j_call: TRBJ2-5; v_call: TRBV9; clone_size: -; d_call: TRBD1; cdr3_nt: TGTGCCAGCAGCGTCACAGGGGCGGAGACCCAGTACTTC; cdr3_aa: CASSVTGAETQYF
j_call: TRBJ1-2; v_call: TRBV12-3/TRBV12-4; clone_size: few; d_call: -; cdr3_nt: TGTGCCAGCAGCCTCTCTTTTAGAGGGAGCGGCTACACCTTC; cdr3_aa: CASSLSFRGSGYTF
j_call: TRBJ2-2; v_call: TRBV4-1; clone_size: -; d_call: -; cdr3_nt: TGCGCCAGCAGCCTCAGGGATACTAACACCGGGGAGCTGTTTTTT; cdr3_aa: CASSLRDTNTGELFF
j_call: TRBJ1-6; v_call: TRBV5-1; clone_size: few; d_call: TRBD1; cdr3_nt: TGCGCCAGCAGCTTGAGGGACAGCCTGGGGAATTCACCCCTCCACTTT; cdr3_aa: CASSLRDSLGNSPLHF
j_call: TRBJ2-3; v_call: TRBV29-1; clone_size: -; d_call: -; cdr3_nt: TGCAGCGTCCCCGCTTTGGTGAGGGTAGGGACAGATACGCAGTATTTT; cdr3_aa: CSVPALVRVGTDTQYF
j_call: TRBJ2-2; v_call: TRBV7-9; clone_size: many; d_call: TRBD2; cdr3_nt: TGTGCCAGCAGCGAGGGGCTAGCGGGAGAGTCTGGGGAGCTGTTTTTT; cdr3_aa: CASSEGLAGESGELFF
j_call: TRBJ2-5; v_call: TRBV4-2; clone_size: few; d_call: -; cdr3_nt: TGTGCCAGCAGCCTGTCGACTAGGGAGGTTGGAGAGACCCAGTACTTC; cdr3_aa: CASSLSTREVGETQYF
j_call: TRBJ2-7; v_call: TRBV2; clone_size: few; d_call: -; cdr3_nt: TGTGCCAGCCACGAGACTACCCCCTACGAGCAGTACTTC; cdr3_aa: CASHETTPYEQYF
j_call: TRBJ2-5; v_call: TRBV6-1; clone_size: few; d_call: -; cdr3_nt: TGTGCCAGCAGGTGGCGGGACGCCGGAGAGACCCAGTACTTC; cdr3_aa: CASRWRDAGETQYF
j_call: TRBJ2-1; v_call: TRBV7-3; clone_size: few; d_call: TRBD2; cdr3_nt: TGTGCCAGCAGCTTAGTGAGTCGCCCGGGGCTAGCGGGAGTCAGCTCCTACAATGAGCAGTTCTTC; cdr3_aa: CASSLVSRPGLAGVSSYNEQFF
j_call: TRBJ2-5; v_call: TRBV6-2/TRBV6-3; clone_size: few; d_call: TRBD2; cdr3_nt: TGTGCCAGCGGAACCACTAGCGGGAACTTCCAAGAGACCCAGTACTTC; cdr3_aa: CASGTTSGNFQETQYF
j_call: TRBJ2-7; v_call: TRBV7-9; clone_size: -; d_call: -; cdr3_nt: TGTGCCAGCAGCTCTCGGGACCACTACGAGCAGTACTTC; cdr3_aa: CASSSRDHYEQYF
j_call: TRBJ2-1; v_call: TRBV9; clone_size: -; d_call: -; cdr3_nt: TGTGCCAGCAGCGTAACCCCCGACCCTTACAATGAGCAGTTCTTC; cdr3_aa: CASSVTPDPYNEQFF
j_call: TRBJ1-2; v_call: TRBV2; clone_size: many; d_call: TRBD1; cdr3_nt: TGTGCCAGCAGTGCGGAGGGGGCTGTCTATGGCTACACCTTC; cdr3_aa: CASSAEGAVYGYTF
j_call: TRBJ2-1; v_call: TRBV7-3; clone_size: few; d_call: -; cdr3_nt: TGTGCCAGCAGCCCCCGCCCTGACAATGAGCAGTTCTTC; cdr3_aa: CASSPRPDNEQFF
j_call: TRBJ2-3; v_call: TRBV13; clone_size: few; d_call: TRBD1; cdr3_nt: TGTGCCAGCAGCTTATTGGGGACAGCAGCTAGCACAGATACGCAGTATTTT; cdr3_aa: CASSLLGTAASTDTQYF
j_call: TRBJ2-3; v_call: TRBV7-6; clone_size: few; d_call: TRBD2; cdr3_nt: TGTGCCAGCAGCGCACCTAGCGGGGGGGCTTATACGCAGTATTTT; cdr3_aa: CASSAPSGGAYTQYF
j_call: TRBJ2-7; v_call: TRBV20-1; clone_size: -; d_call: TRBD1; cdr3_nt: TGCAGTGCTAGAGGACGGGACAGGGGCTACGAGCAGTACTTC; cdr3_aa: CSARGRDRGYEQYF
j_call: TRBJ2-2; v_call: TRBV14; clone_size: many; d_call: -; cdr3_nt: TGTGCCAGCAGCCCCGGGACTGCCGGGGAGCTGTTTTTT; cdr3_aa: CASSPGTAGELFF
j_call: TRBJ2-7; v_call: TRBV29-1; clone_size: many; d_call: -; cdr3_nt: TGCAGCGTTGAAGATCGAGCAGGGTTTGGCTACGAGCAGTACTTC; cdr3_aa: CSVEDRAGFGYEQYF
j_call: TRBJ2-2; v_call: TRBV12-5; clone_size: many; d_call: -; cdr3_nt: TGTGCTAGTGGTTTGGTACCAGGGGGGAGCACCGGGGAGCTGTTTTTT; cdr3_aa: CASGLVPGGSTGELFF
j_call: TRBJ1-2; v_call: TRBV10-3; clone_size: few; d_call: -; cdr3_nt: TGTGCCATCAGTGAGGGCATGAACTATGGCTACACCTTC; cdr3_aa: CAISEGMNYGYTF
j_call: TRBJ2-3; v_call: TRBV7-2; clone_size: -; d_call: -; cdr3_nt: TGTGCCAGCAGCTTAGAGATTTTCCCAGATACGCAGTATTTT; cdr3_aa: CASSLEIFPDTQYF
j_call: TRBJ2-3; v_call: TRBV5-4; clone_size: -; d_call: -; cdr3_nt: TGTGCCAGCAGCGGGTCTTGGGGGGAGAAGGGAGATACGCAGTATTTT; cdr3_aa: CASSGSWGEKGDTQYF
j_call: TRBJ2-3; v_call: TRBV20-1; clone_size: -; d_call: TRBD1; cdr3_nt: TGCAGTGCTCCGTTCGAGCCAGGGGGCATCAGCACAGATACGCAGTATTTT; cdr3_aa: CSAPFEPGGISTDTQYF
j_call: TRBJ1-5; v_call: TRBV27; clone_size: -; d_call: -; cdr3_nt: TGTGCCGCCGGGAGGCAGCCCCAGCATTTT; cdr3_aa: CAAGRQPQHF
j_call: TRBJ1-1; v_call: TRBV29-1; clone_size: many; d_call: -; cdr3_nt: TGCAGCGTCGAGTCTCCAAGGGGCTCGACTTTGAACACTGAAGCTTTCTTT; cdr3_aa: CSVESPRGSTLNTEAFF
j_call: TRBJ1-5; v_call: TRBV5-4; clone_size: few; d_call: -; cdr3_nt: TGTGCCAGCAGCTTGTCGGGTCTCAATCAGCCCCAGCATTTT; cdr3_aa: CASSLSGLNQPQHF
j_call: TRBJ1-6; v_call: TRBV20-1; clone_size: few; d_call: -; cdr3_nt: TGCAGTGCTAGCCCATTCGCAGGGAGCTCCTATAATTCACCCCTCCACTTT; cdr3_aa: CSASPFAGSSYNSPLHF
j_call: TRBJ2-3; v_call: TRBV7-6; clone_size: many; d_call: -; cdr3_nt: TGTGCCAGCAGCTTAGGGGGGGCAAGCACAGATACGCAGTATTTT; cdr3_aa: CASSLGGASTDTQYF
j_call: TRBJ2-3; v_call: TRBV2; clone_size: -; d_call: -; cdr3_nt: TGTGCCAGCAGTTTGATGAGCGGGCGAAGCACAGATACGCAGTATTTT; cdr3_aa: CASSLMSGRSTDTQYF
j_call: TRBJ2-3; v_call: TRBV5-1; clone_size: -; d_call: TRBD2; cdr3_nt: TGCGCCAGCAGCTTGGCGGGACTAGCGGGAGGTGATACGCAGTATTTT; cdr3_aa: CASSLAGLAGGDTQYF
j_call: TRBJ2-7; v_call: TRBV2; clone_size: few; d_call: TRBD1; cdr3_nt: TGTGCCAGCAGTGGGGACAGGGGTAGCTACGAGCAGTACTTC; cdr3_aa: CASSGDRGSYEQYF
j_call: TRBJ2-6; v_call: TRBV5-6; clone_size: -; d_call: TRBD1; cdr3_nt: TGTGCCAGCAGCTACTGGACAGGGTACTCTGGGGCCAACGTCCTGACTTTC; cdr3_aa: CASSYWTGYSGANVLTF
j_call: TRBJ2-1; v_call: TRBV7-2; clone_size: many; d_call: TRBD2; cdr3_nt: TGTGCCAGCAGCCAACTAGCGAACTCCTACAATGAGCAGTTCTTC; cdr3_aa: CASSQLANSYNEQFF
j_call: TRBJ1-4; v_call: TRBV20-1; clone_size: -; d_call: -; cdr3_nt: TGCAGTGCTAGAGAGGGGGGGCCAAATGAAAAACTGTTTTTT; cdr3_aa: CSAREGGPNEKLFF
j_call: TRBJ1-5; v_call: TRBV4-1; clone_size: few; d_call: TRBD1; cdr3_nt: TGCGCCAGCAGCCAAGGGACAGGGAATCAGCCCCAGCATTTT; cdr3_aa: CASSQGTGNQPQHF